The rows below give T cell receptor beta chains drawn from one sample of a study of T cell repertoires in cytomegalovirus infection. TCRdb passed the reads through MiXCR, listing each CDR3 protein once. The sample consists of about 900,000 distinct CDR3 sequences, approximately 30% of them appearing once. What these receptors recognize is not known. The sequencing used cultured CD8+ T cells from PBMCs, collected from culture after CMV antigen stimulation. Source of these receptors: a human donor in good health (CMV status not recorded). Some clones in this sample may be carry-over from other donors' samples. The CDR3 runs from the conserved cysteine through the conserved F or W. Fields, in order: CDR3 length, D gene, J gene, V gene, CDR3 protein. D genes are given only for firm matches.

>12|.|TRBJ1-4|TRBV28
CALSGGNEKLFF
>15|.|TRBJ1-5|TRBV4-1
CASSQGLGPYQPQHF
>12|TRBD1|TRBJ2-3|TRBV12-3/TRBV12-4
CASRTGGDTQYF
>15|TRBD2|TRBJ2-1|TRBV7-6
CASSLEQRGYNEQFF
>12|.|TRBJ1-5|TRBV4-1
CASSQGSQPQHF
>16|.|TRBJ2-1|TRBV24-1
CATSDSATDRHNEQFF
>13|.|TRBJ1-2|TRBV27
CASSSTILKGYTF
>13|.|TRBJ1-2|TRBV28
CASRFLLGDGYTF
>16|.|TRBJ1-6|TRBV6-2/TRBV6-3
CASSALKIILDSPLHF
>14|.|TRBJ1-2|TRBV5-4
CASTSPQHSWGYTF
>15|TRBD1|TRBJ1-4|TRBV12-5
CASGPRQGSREKLFF
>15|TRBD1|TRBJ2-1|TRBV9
CASSGRTGDANEQFF
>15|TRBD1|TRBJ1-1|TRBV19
CASSTTGQLNTEAFF
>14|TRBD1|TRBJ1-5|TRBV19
CASWTGNSNQPQHF
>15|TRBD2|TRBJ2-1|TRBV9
CASMLGTSVWDEQFF
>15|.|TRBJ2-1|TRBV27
CASKLEHLSYNEQFF
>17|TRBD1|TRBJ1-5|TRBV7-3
CASSRTGAEGLNQPQHF
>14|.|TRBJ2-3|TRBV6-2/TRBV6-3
CASSYTLGVDTQYF
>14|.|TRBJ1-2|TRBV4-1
CASSRADSNYGYTF
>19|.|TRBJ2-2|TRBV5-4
CVSSLTFPIGDANTGELFF